This is a list of T cell receptor beta chains from one sample in a study of shared clonotypes between healthy human individuals. Sequencing used immunoSEQ multiplex PCR; TCRdb keeps in-frame clones, though not all of them. This table holds about 450,000 clones, 75% to 85% found once. Sequencing was done on a sample of PBMCs. The origin of the receptors is a woman in her 40s in good health. Some clones in this sample may be carry-over from other donors' samples. CDR3s include the opening cysteine and the closing phenylalanine or tryptophan.

CDR3 | J | V
CASSLGLAGGFRSYNEQFF | TRBJ2-1 | TRBV5-1
CASSQRRFYEQYF | TRBJ2-7 | TRBV27
CSVAADSTDTQYF | TRBJ2-3 | TRBV29-1
CASSLGDTQYF | TRBJ2-3 | TRBV2
CASSTGLAGVSYEQYF | TRBJ2-7 | TRBV5-5
CAISESQGVHGYTF | TRBJ1-2 | TRBV10-3
CASSPRLLGRGTEAFF | TRBJ1-1 | TRBV18
CASTLPQGIEQFF | TRBJ2-1 | TRBV28
CASSQPGQGNSPLHF | TRBJ1-6 | TRBV4-1
CASSLAGGAPYEQYF | TRBJ2-7 | TRBV7-2
CASSAGLAEETQYF | TRBJ2-5 | TRBV9
CASSLTLASSYNEQFF | TRBJ2-1 | TRBV7-3
CASSPGPSNNEQFF | TRBJ2-1 | TRBV7-3
CASKSPGVNYGYTF | TRBJ1-2 | TRBV6-6
CASSLVGVGHRGAVF | TRBJ2-2 | TRBV7-9
CASSPGLAGDGTYNEQFF | TRBJ2-1 | TRBV7-6
CASTYDEGNTEAFF | TRBJ1-1 | TRBV6-5
CAWRLEEDTQYF | TRBJ2-3 | TRBV30
CASSLDEWERREQFF | TRBJ2-1 | TRBV11-2
CSVVRAGEAFF | TRBJ1-1 | TRBV29-1
CASSTGLPTGELFF | TRBJ2-2 | TRBV28
CASSIGRQGYTEAFF | TRBJ1-1 | TRBV19
CASSPDGNSYEQYF | TRBJ2-7 | TRBV4-3
CASRTGGDTEAFF | TRBJ1-1 | TRBV19